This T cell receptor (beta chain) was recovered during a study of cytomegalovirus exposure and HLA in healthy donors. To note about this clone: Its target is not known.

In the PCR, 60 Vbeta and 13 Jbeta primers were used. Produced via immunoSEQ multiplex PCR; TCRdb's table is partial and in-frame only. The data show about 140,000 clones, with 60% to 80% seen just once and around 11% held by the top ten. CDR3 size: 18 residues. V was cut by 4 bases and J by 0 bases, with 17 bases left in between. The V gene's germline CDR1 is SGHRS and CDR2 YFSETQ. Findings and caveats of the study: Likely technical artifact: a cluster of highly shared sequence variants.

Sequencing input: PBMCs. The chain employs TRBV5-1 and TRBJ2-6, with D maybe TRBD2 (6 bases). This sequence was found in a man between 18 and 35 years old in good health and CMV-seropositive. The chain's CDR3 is CASSGLAGWDSGANVLTF. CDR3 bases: TGCGCCAGCAGCGGCTTGGCGGGGTGGGACTCTGGGGCCAACGTCCTGACTTTC.